This is a list of T cell receptor beta chains from one sample in a study of shared clonotypes between healthy human individuals. The protocol was immunoSEQ multiplex PCR, while the TCRdb copy is restricted to in-frame clones and leaves out a portion. The profile covers some 580,000 clones, with nearly 98% appearing a single time and 0.3% taken by the ten largest. The sequencing input was naive CD8+ T cells sorted from blood. The source of these receptors is a man under 40 in good health. The CDR3 runs from the conserved cysteine through the conserved F or W.

cdr3_length	v_call	j_call	cdr3_aa
16	TRBV11-2	TRBJ2-2	CASSLGDSANTGELFF
17	TRBV7-6	TRBJ2-7	CASSLSSGSPLSDEQYF
14	TRBV27	TRBJ1-2	CASSTPGLSYGYTF
15	TRBV7-6	TRBJ1-2	CASSPGPRQSDGYTF
15	TRBV29-1	TRBJ2-2	CSVVEGARNTGELFF
15	TRBV7-2	TRBJ2-7	CASSLSLAGENEQYF
16	TRBV4-1	TRBJ2-1	CASSQEGLGASNEQFF
15	TRBV27	TRBJ1-2	CASSSGQGVGYGYTF
16	TRBV11-2	TRBJ2-3	CASSSILAGAIDTQYF
17	TRBV7-2	TRBJ2-1	CASSLEAGLATRSEQFF
16	TRBV7-9	TRBJ1-2	CASSLPPPGEVYGYTF
14	TRBV10-2	TRBJ2-1	CASSLGLFYNEQFF
13	TRBV7-9	TRBJ2-7	CASSPGQSYEQYF
19	TRBV27	TRBJ2-1	CASTPLRLAGGKGRNEQFF
16	TRBV7-8	TRBJ2-3	CASSSDRTGMTDTQYF
16	TRBV7-9	TRBJ2-3	CASSLQGDSHRDTQYF
17	TRBV27	TRBJ2-7	CASSLWTSGSSLSEQYF
16	TRBV4-1	TRBJ2-7	CASSQEGQGSVYEQYF
16	TRBV5-4	TRBJ2-7	CASSSHTSGPQYEQYF
14	TRBV6-1	TRBJ2-7	CASSEAWLLGEQYF
13	TRBV27	TRBJ2-7	CASSLSGRYEQYF
13	TRBV28	TRBJ2-2	CASNDLFSGELFF
14	TRBV6-4	TRBJ2-7	CASPTPSGITTGCF
14	TRBV14	TRBJ1-1	CASSHGVPWTEAFF
15	TRBV11-2	TRBJ2-5	CASSLVTGFRETQYF
15	TRBV28	TRBJ2-1	CASSLYEGGYNEQFF
15	TRBV10-2	TRBJ1-1	CASRKDGSTNTEAFF
18	TRBV7-2	TRBJ2-7	CASSLAYSGSDIFHEQYF